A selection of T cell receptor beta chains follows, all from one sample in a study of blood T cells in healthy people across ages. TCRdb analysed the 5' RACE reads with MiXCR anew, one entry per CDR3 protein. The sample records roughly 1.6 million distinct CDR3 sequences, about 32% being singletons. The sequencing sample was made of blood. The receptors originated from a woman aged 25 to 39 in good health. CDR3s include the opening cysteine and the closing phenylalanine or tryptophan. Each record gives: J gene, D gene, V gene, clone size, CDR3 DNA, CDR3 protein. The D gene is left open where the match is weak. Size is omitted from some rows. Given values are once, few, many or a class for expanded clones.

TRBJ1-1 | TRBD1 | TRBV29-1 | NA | TGCAGCGTTGGGGGACAGGGTGTGAACACTGAAGCTTTCTTT | CSVGGQGVNTEAFF
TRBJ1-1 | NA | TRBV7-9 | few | TGTGCCAGCAGCTTCCGCGAAGGAGCTTTCTTT | CASSFREGAFF
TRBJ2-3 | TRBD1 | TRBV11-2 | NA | TGTGCCAGCAGCTTACAGGGGGCGACCACAGATACGCAGTATTTT | CASSLQGATTDTQYF
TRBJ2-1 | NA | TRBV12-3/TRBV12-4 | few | TGTGCCAGCAGGGCTTTGGGGGGTCGGACTGAGCAGTTCTTC | CASRALGGRTEQFF
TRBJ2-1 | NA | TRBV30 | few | TGTGCCTGTCCAAGGGGTTACTACAATGAGCAGTTCTTC | CACPRGYYNEQFF
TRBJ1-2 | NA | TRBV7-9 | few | TGTGCCAGCAGCGTGGGACACAAGACCGAAACAGCTAACTATGGCTACACCTTC | CASSVGHKTETANYGYTF
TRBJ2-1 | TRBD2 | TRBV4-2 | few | TGTGCCAGCAGCCCGGGGGGATTTCAGCAGTTCTTC | CASSPGGFQQFF
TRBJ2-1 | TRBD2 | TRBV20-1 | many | TGCAGTGCCGAAACTAGCGGGCTCTACAATGAGCAGTTCTTC | CSAETSGLYNEQFF
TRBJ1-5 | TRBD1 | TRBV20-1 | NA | TGCAGTGCTAGGGTCTTCGACAGGGGATCCCTAAGCAATCAGCCCCAGCATTTT | CSARVFDRGSLSNQPQHF
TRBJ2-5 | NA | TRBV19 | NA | TGTGCCAGTAGTATCGGGGATCCCTGGGAGACCCAGTACTTC | CASSIGDPWETQYF
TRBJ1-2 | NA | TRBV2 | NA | TGTGCCAGCAGTGTCACCCTATCTAACTATGGCTACACCTTC | CASSVTLSNYGYTF
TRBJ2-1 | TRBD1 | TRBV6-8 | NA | TGTGCCAGCAGTTACCCGTCGTCCAGGGGGCTAGGAAATGAGCAGTTCTTC | CASSYPSSRGLGNEQFF
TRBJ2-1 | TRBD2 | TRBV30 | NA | TGTGCCTGGAGTGTGAGTAGCGGGGGACTTCTGTTCTTC | CAWSVSSGGLLFF
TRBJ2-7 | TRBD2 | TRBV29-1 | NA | TGCAGCGTTGTCTGGGGGGAGGGCGGCGAGCAGTACTTC | CSVVWGEGGEQYF
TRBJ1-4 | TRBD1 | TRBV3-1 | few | TGTGCCAGCAGCCAAACGACAGGGGCGCGAAATGAAAAACTGTTTTTT | CASSQTTGARNEKLFF
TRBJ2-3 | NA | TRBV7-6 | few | TGTGCCAGCAGCTCTAAGAGGACACTTACAGATACGCAGTATTTT | CASSSKRTLTDTQYF
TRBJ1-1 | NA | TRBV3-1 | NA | TGTGCCAGCACCCCCTACGCAGGGTGGTCGAAGGTATGGGCGGGCACTGAAGCTTTCTTT | CASTPYAGWSKVWAGTEAFF
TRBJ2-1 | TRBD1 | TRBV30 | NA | TGTGCCTGGAGTGTAGGACAGGGGACCTACAATGAGCAGTTCTTC | CAWSVGQGTYNEQFF
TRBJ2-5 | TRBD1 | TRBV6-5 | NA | TGTGCCACCACGACAGGGCAGGAGACCCAGTACTTC | CATTTGQETQYF
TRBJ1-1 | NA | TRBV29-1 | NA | TGCAGCGTTGAGTACGGGTTACTGAACACTGAAGCTTTCTTT | CSVEYGLLNTEAFF
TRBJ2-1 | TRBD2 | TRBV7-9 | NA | TGTGCCAGCAGCCCGGGACTAGCGCGGGGTCTCTACAATGAGCAGTTCTTC | CASSPGLARGLYNEQFF
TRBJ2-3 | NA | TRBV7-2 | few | TGTGCCAGCAGCTCTTCGGGACAAGTAAGCGGAGATACGCAGTATTTT | CASSSSGQVSGDTQYF
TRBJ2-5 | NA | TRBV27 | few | TGTGCCAGCAGTTCCTCACAGGGCGGCGAAGAGACCCAGTACTTC | CASSSSQGGEETQYF
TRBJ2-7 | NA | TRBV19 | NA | TGTGCCAGTAGTTGGACAGTGGAAAACTACGAGCAGTACTTC | CASSWTVENYEQYF
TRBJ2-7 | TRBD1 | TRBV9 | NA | TGTGCCAGCAGCGGGAACAGGGGGTCCCACGAGCAGTACTTC | CASSGNRGSHEQYF
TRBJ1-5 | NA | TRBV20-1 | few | TGCAGTGCTAGAGTGGAGGGATCTCAGCCCCAGCATTTT | CSARVEGSQPQHF
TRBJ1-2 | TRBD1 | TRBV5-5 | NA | TGTGCCAGCAGCTTGTTTAGAGGGGGCGCAGACTATGGCTACACCTTC | CASSLFRGGADYGYTF
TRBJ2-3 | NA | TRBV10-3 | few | TGTGCCATCAGTGTTGGAGGGAGCACAGATACGCAGTATTTT | CAISVGGSTDTQYF
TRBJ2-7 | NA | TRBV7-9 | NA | TGTGCCAGCAGCTTAGCGGGAGGAGGAAATTCCGAGCAGTACTTC | CASSLAGGGNSEQYF
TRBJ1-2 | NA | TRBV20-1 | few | TGCAGTGCTAGAGGAGGGTCAGGGACGGTTGGCTACACCTTC | CSARGGSGTVGYTF
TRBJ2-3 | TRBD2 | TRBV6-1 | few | TGTGCCAGCAGCGTAGCGGGGGGCCAGGGAGATACGCAGTATTTT | CASSVAGGQGDTQYF
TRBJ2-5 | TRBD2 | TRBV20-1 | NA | TGCAGTGCTCCTAAAGAGAGGACTAGTTTGAAGACCCAGTACTTC | CSAPKERTSLKTQYF
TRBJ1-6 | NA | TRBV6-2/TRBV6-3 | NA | TGTGCCAGCAGCTTAAGGGTCTATAATTCACCCCTCCACTTT | CASSLRVYNSPLHF
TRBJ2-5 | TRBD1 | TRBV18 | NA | TGTGCCAGCTCAGACGGGGACAGGGCCCACTACGGGCAGTACTTC | CASSDGDRAHYGQYF
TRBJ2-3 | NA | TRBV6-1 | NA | TGTGCCAGCAAGGGTCTTTCTGGGGTGACAGATACGCAGTATTTT | CASKGLSGVTDTQYF
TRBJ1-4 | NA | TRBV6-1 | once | TGTGCCAGCAAAGGTGCCCTCGGGAAACTGTTTTTT | CASKGALGKLFF
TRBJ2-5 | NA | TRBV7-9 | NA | TGTGCCAGCAACAGACAGATCTACTACCAAGAGACCCAGTACTTC | CASNRQIYYQETQYF
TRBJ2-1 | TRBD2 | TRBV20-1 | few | TGCAGTGCTAGAGATCAAGCTAGCGGGGGCCCCGCCGCCGAGCAGTTCTTC | CSARDQASGGPAAEQFF
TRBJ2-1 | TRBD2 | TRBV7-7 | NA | TGTGCCAGCAGCTTAGCGGCCGGGGGGTGCAATGAGCAGTTCTTC | CASSLAAGGCNEQFF
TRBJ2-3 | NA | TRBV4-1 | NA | TGCGCCAGCAGCCAAGGTTCTGGAGGCAATCGGGATACGCAGTATTTT | CASSQGSGGNRDTQYF
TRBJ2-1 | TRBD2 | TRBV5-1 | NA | TGCGCCAGCAGCTCAACTAGCGGGAGCCGCCTCTACAATGAGCAGTTCTTC | CASSSTSGSRLYNEQFF
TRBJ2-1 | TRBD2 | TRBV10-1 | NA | TGCGCCAGCAGTGAGTCAGCTGGACTAGCTTTGAATGAGCAGTTCTTC | CASSESAGLALNEQFF
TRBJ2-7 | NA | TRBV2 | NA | TGTGCCAGCAGTGAACTCCCAAGGGGCTACGAGCAGTACTTC | CASSELPRGYEQYF
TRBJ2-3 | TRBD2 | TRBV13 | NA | TGTGCCAGCAGCCAGCCTAGCGGGGGGACAGATACGCAGTATTTT | CASSQPSGGTDTQYF
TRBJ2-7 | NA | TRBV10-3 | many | TGTGCCATCAGGGATAGCAGCTCCTACGAGCAGTACTTC | CAIRDSSSYEQYF
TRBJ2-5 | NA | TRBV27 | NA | TGTGCCAGCAGTTCGCAACCCCTCCCTAGACAAGAGACCCAGTACTTC | CASSSQPLPRQETQYF
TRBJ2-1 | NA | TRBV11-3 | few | TGTGCCAGCAGCTTAAGGGACGGGCACAATGAGCAGTTCTTC | CASSLRDGHNEQFF
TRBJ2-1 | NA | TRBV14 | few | TGTGCCAGCAGCTCCGAGGTAAAAGGCGAGCAGTTCTTC | CASSSEVKGEQFF
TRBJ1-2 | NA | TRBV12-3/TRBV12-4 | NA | TGTGCCAGCACTCTCTGGGGGGCCTATGGCTACACCTTC | CASTLWGAYGYTF